This TCR beta chain was recorded in a study of cytomegalovirus exposure and HLA in healthy donors (dated by TCRdb to 2016 to 2017). Concerning the study at large: In an earlier analysis of roughly 590 of the donors, roughly 300 Gb of sequence data and 117 million unique TCR beta sequences from 180 million or so T cells were reported. The genetic ancestry cluster associated with self-reported Caucasian donors included around four fifths of the 350 to 500 genotyped donors. In a later analysis, previously published TCR beta repertoires from about 640 donors were re-analyzed and high-resolution HLA genotyping was added so that TCR occurrence patterns could be studied. A later genetic analysis used genome-wide SNP genotypes for about three fifths of the roughly 700 donors, treating that subset as a discovery cohort. An earlier analysis of 587 of the donors used high-throughput TCR beta sequencing to judge whether each TCR beta V gene segment behaved as functional or pseudogenic. The aim of the study was to test whether cataloging public T cell receptors could identify signatures of past pathogen exposure. Across approximately 420 genotyped donors of the cohort, an average of 235,054 unique TCR beta nucleotide sequences per donor were sequenced, and about a sixth of those sequences were non-productive. All discovery cohort repertoires had been generated using a single sequencing platform. Rather than using new phenotypic data, the later analysis identified candidate immune exposures from TCR beta sequences and from how often those sequences occurred across donors. The number of donors typed differed by locus, with roughly 629-640 for A, B, C, DRB1 and DQB1, 522 for DQA1, approximately 570 for DPA1, and 400 to 490 for DPB1. HLA typing included class I and class II loci at four-digit resolution. High-throughput TCR immunosequencing, statistical association of individual TCRs with disease status, and machine learning were combined to predict cytomegalovirus infection status. Five DR-DQ haplotypes were treated as single units for association and clustering because of strong linkage in the cohort. Donor age, sex, ethnicity and CMV serostatus were compiled together with the repertoire data. Besides the first cohort of approximately 710 subjects, a separate validation cohort made up of roughly 130 different subjects was used. The study used immunosequencing to profile the T cell repertoires of approximately 640 subjects and linked those repertoires to cytomegalovirus serostatus. An early release covering 550 to 700 HLA-typed donors comprised approximately 290 gigabases of sequencing data and about 90 million unique TCR sequences.

The cohort comprised 670 or so healthy bone marrow donors. At the time of sampling, every cohort member was nominally healthy, though immune exposures that went unrecorded were likely present. The donor was CMV seronegative and belonged to the group of more than 300 seronegative cohort members. A peripheral blood sample was provided by each donor, and peripheral blood mononuclear cells were used for TCR beta sequencing. The Qiagen DNeasy Blood Extraction Kit was used to extract genomic DNA from the blood cell samples. What the work shows at the level of the full study, not this receptor alone: When HLA alleles, especially DR and DQ, strongly co-occurred, TCR associations were difficult to assign to individual alleles. The cohort was sequenced for TCR beta chains only, and without alpha or paired-chain data the features that could be detected were limited. A later analysis found that HLA-associated TCR beta chains were more clonally expanded and had lower generation probabilities than equally common non-associated chains. Specific HLA alleles were associated with roughly 17,000 TCR beta sequences at a false discovery rate of 0.05 in a later analysis. A total of 164 TCR beta chains were listed by the study as associated with cytomegalovirus. A further reported finding was that TCR beta sequences accurately predicted the HLA-A and HLA-B alleles for most subjects in the first cohort. In an earlier analysis of some 550 of the donors, most TCR beta V segments were observed in productive rearrangements about 90% or about 30% of the time, broadly matching IMGT annotations. A cluster of highly shared sequence variants was judged likely to represent a technical artifact of the sequencing pipeline. According to a later analysis, most CMV-associated TCR beta chains appeared to be HLA-restricted, and the HLA associations seemed to be driven largely by CMV exposure. The authors suggested that the approach could potentially be generalized to other disease states and immunological phenotypes. In a later genetic analysis, fewer N-insertions in productive TCRs were reported among donors in an Asian-associated ancestry cluster than the 666-donor mean. Because the 87-base-pair reads could not distinguish some IMGT-functional V segments, including TRBV6-2 and TRBV6-3, those segments were excluded. In both the original and validation cohorts, the classifier was reported to diagnose cytomegalovirus status with high specificity and sensitivity. Most TCR sequences were seen in very few donors, while some public TCRs were found in many individuals. For the cohort, immune exposure information was limited to CMV serostatus. Roughly uniform sequencing depth across donors was assumed in presence/absence analyses, although this assumption may not hold. V-gene and J-gene trimming of TCR beta chains was associated with a missense DCLRE1C variant in a later genetic analysis, and the association was replicated in an independent cohort. In vitro tests confirmed that three of the cytomegalovirus-associated TCR beta chains recognize cytomegalovirus antigens. A later analysis found that TCR association rates varied across HLA loci, with DRB1 alleles showing the most associated TCRs and HLA-C alleles the fewest. In a later analysis, several top co-occurrence clusters were reported to appear linked to parvovirus B19, influenza, CMV and Epstein-Barr virus. HLA typing was unavailable for some donors at each locus, so association tests used only the typed subset. Approximately 18 rarely observed V segments, including chromosome 9 orphons, were excluded from the earlier analysis of a few hundred of the donors because counts were too low. Linkage disequilibrium might explain the correlated functional status among segregating V segments, but an unknown experimental factor could not be excluded.

The library was built by means of the immunoSEQ multiplex PCR assay. For the multiplex PCR, a mixture combining 60 forward primers for TCR Vbeta segments and 13 reverse primers for TCR Jbeta segments was used. The CDR3 region of rearranged TCR beta genes was amplified from genomic DNA with a multiplex PCR assay. The Illumina HiSeq System was used to sequence the amplified TCR beta libraries as 87-base-pair reads. The paper's data handling went like this. A later analysis tallied around 82 million unique TCR beta chains across the 600 to 700 repertoires, and 10 million to 11 million of those chains were shared by two or more donors. Raw reads were error-corrected and collapsed into unique sequences with a nearest-neighbor algorithm that merged closely related sequences to remove PCR and sequencing errors. CDR3 sequences were aligned to IMGT reference sequences to assign V, D and J gene segments. For a sequence to be retained, at least a six-nucleotide match to both a V gene segment and a J gene segment was required. A rearrangement was called productive if the CDR3 had no stop codons and remained in frame with V and J, and every other rearrangement was called non-productive. Following IMGT convention, CDR3 was defined as the stretch from the second conserved V-encoded cysteine up to the conserved J-encoded phenylalanine. The earlier analysis of fewer than 750 of the donors excluded sequences that lacked an unambiguous match to a single V gene segment. An earlier analysis of 587 of the donors classified V segments as functional when productive rearrangements were above 56.7% and as segregating when the standard deviation between donors was above 5%. To diagnose cytomegalovirus status from the catalog of TCR beta chain sequences, a statistical classification framework was built. In a later analysis, V and J genes were assigned by comparing TCR nucleotide sequences against IMGT/GENE-DB human TR gene sequences. The TCRdist pipeline was used in a later analysis to assign CDR3 sequences and most-parsimonious VDJ recombination scenarios. In a later analysis, each TCR beta chain was defined by its CDR3 amino acid sequence together with its V-gene family, and reads without a unique V-gene family were excluded. As a way to deal with suspected cross-contamination and a sequencing artifact, a later analysis dropped 500 to 700 nucleotide sequences that were highly shared and had low generation probability. In a later analysis, a clonal expansion index for each public chain was calculated from normalized within-repertoire ranks of inferred template counts. Generation probabilities in a later analysis came from a VDJ recombination model fitted to out-of-frame rearrangements, and those results were checked against IGoR. In a later analysis, hypergeometric tests were used to score TCR-TCR, TCR-HLA and TCR-CMV co-occurrence, with a repertoire-size bias correction applied to TCR pairs. A later analysis estimated false discovery rates by permuting HLA or CMV assignments 20 times. In a later analysis, co-occurring TCRs were grouped using DBSCAN, and TCRdist sequence similarity was added for clustering within HLA-allele-positive subsets. Repertoires with fewer than 30,000 or more than 120,000 public chains, plus five repertoires with anomalous nucleotide sharing, were excluded from co-occurrence clustering. TCRdb retrieved this table from immuneACCESS and kept in-frame rearrangements only. Not all clones are present; in checked studies, unresolved V genes account for under half, and no reason is known for the remainder. V and J calls and clone size are copied from that table; D and trimming were computed from the DNA. The sample table shows more than 95,000 clones, and about 81% are seen once. Clones ranked in the top ten supply around 2.1% of the sample.

Details on this clone: The specificity of this receptor is unknown. There are no base qualities to consult, and no much larger clone falls within one base.

The CDR1 and CDR2 encoded by the germline V gene are SGDLS and YYNGEE. From its cysteine to its phenylalanine, the CDR3 spans 13 amino acids. CDR3 DNA is the only sequence kept; it has 39 bases, read in frame from the first base. V and J are truncated by 6 bases and 3 bases respectively, leaving an intervening sequence of 13 bases. The sequence was collected from a young man in good health and CMV-seronegative. Sequenced: PBMCs. This chain is built from TRBV9 and TRBJ2-7; the D gene assignment is ambiguous. The DNA is TGTGCCAGCACCGGAACCCGGGTCTACGAGCAGTACTTC. This translates into CASTGTRVYEQYF.